A selection of T cell receptor beta chains follows, all from one sample in a study of T cell responses to AZD1222 COVID-19 vaccine. Clones were sequenced by immunoSEQ multiplex PCR, and TCRdb holds only the in-frame ones, with some missing. The sample comprises approximately 120,000 clones, 88% of which are singletons, and under 6% rests with the top ten. The sequences come from peripheral blood, collected 28 days after the second AZD1222 dose. The receptors here all came from an adult who received the AZD1222 COVID-19 vaccine. Both conserved end residues are part of each CDR3. Fields, in order: D gene, clone size, J gene, V gene, CDR3 protein, CDR3 DNA. D genes are given only for firm matches. Size tells how often a clone was seen (once, few, many) or the class of an expanded clone, and some rows leave it out.

>TRBD2|.|TRBJ2-5|TRBV2
CASLREGRETQYF
TGTGCCAGTTTGAGGGAGGGGAGGGAGACCCAGTACTTC
>.|.|TRBJ2-7|TRBV18
CASSPAMGNYEQYF
TGTGCCAGCTCCCCGGCGATGGGGAACTACGAGCAGTACTTC
>.|.|TRBJ2-7|TRBV4-1
CASSQGTTDYEQYF
TGCGCCAGCAGCCAGGGGACAACCGACTACGAGCAGTACTTC
>.|once|TRBJ1-5|TRBV3-1/TRBV3-2
CASSQGLVSNQPQHF
TGTGCCAGCAGCCAGGGATTGGTTAGCAATCAGCCCCAGCATTTT
>.|.|TRBJ1-5|TRBV20-1
CSASLSGVQPQHF
TGCAGTGCTAGTCTGTCAGGGGTTCAGCCCCAGCATTTT
>.|.|TRBJ2-7|TRBV19
CASSGTTLSEQYF
TGTGCCAGTAGTGGGACGACTTTGAGTGAGCAGTACTTC
>.|.|TRBJ1-5|TRBV6-2/TRBV6-3
CASSKGRLPGVQPQHF
TGTGCCAGCAGTAAGGGGAGACTCCCGGGAGTTCAGCCCCAGCATTTT
>TRBD1|.|TRBJ1-1|TRBV28
CASRSQGESTEAFF
TGTGCCAGCAGGTCCCAGGGGGAGAGCACTGAAGCTTTCTTT
>.|.|TRBJ1-3|TRBV3-1/TRBV3-2
CASSQGPRGTIYF
TGTGCCAGCAGCCAAGGACCCAGGGGCACCATATATTTT
>TRBD2|few|TRBJ2-1|TRBV15
CATAAGRGFYNEQFF
TGTGCCACCGCCGCGGGGCGGGGGTTTTACAATGAGCAGTTCTTC
>.|.|TRBJ2-1|TRBV29-1
CSVRWGYNEQFF
TGCAGCGTTCGATGGGGTTACAATGAGCAGTTCTTC
>.|.|TRBJ1-5|TRBV6-6
CASSPKFSNQPQHF
TGTGCCAGCAGTCCTAAGTTTAGCAATCAGCCCCAGCATTTT
>.|.|TRBJ1-2|TRBV5-4
CASSLVASNYGYTF
TGTGCCAGCAGCTTGGTTGCAAGCAACTATGGCTACACCTTC
>TRBD1|.|TRBJ1-1|TRBV5-1
CASSLVSLDRGIAEAFF
TGCGCCAGCAGCTTGGTCTCTTTGGACAGGGGGATTGCTGAAGCTTTCTTT
>.|once|TRBJ1-4|TRBV6-6
CASSTQWTVDIKLFF
TGTGCCAGCAGTACTCAGTGGACAGTGGATATCAAACTGTTTTTT
>.|.|TRBJ1-4|TRBV3-1/TRBV3-2
CASSRRDRSEKLFF
TGTGCCAGCAGCCGCCGGGATCGTAGTGAAAAACTGTTTTTT
>.|.|TRBJ1-6|TRBV9
CASSLLHKTGTNKRPLHF
TGTGCCAGCAGCCTATTGCATAAAACCGGGACAAACAAACGGCCCCTCCACTTT
>.|.|TRBJ1-5|TRBV15
CATSTGSSNQPQHF
TGTGCCACCAGCACCGGTTCTAGCAATCAGCCCCAGCATTTT
>TRBD1|.|TRBJ1-2|TRBV7-3
CASSFSGTGYGYTF
TGTGCCAGCAGCTTTTCCGGGACAGGGTATGGCTACACCTTC
>.|.|TRBJ1-5|TRBV7-9
CASSLSDSGNQPQHF
TGTGCCAGCAGCTTATCGGACTCAGGTAATCAGCCCCAGCATTTT
>TRBD1|.|TRBJ1-4|TRBV18
CASSTLGQGGEKLFF
TGTGCCAGCTCAACCCTTGGACAGGGTGGCGAAAAACTGTTTTTT
>TRBD1|.|TRBJ2-7|TRBV19
CASTPGTGTYEQYF
TGTGCCAGTACCCCCGGGACAGGGACCTACGAGCAGTACTTC
>.|few|TRBJ1-4|TRBV19
CASSIMRAPNEKLFF
TGTGCCAGTAGTATAATGAGGGCCCCTAATGAAAAACTGTTTTTT
>.|.|TRBJ2-3|TRBV4-2
CASSLDRGTVAGAQTTDTQYF
TGTGCCAGCAGCCTCGACAGAGGAACCGTGGCGGGGGCCCAGACCACAGATACGCAGTATTTT
>.|once|TRBJ1-2|TRBV12-3/TRBV12-4
CASSPGGGDGYTF
TGTGCCAGCAGTCCCGGAGGGGGGGATGGCTACACCTTC
>.|.|TRBJ1-4|TRBV5-1
CASRASATNEKLFF
TGCGCCAGCAGGGCTTCCGCAACTAATGAAAAACTGTTTTTT
>.|once|TRBJ2-3|TRBV14
CASSQDGGISTDTQYF
TGTGCCAGCAGCCAAGATGGAGGAATTAGCACAGATACGCAGTATTTT
>.|.|TRBJ1-4|TRBV2
CASSEIGQGSEKLFF
TGTGCCAGCAGTGAGATTGGGCAGGGGTCTGAAAAACTGTTTTTT
>.|.|TRBJ2-2|TRBV11-2
CASSLGAPGPPNTGELFF
TGTGCCAGCAGCTTAGGAGCACCGGGACCGCCGAACACCGGGGAGCTGTTTTTT
>.|.|TRBJ1-3|TRBV15
CATSRDGGTGNTIYF
TGTGCCACCAGCAGAGATGGTGGAACTGGAAACACCATATATTTT
>.|.|TRBJ1-1|TRBV29-1
CSVDRGPNTEAFF
TGCAGCGTTGACCGGGGACCGAACACTGAAGCTTTCTTT
>.|.|TRBJ1-5|TRBV3-1/TRBV3-2
CASSQHSNQPQHF
TGTGCCAGCAGCCAACATAGCAATCAGCCCCAGCATTTT
>.|.|TRBJ1-4|TRBV4-1
CASSQDPSRGREKLFF
TGCGCCAGCAGCCAAGATCCCTCCCGGGGACGGGAAAAACTGTTTTTT
>.|once|TRBJ1-3|TRBV5-4
CASSRAGGSGNTIYF
TGTGCCAGCAGCCGGGCTGGAGGCTCTGGAAACACCATATATTTT
>.|.|TRBJ1-5|TRBV2
CASSLQGRGNQPQHF
TGTGCCAGCAGTCTTCAGGGCAGGGGCAATCAGCCCCAGCATTTT
>.|.|TRBJ2-1|TRBV9
CASSVGVTNEQFF
TGTGCCAGCAGCGTAGGGGTTACTAATGAGCAGTTCTTC
>TRBD2|.|TRBJ2-7|TRBV19
CASSRGGAGPSYEQYF
TGTGCCAGTAGTCGTGGGGGAGCGGGGCCCTCCTACGAGCAGTACTTC
>.|.|TRBJ1-3|TRBV7-9
CASSLQGSRNTIYF
TGTGCCAGCAGCTTACAGGGAAGCAGAAACACCATATATTTT
>TRBD1|.|TRBJ2-7|TRBV10-3
CAISDSTGNYVGQYF
TGTGCCATCAGTGACTCGACAGGGAATTATGTCGGGCAGTACTTC
>.|.|TRBJ1-4|TRBV16
CASRGYLSEATNEKLFF
TGTGCCAGTAGGGGGTATTTGAGTGAAGCAACTAATGAAAAACTGTTTTTT
>TRBD1|.|TRBJ1-5|TRBV28
CASRTGQVPQGPQHF
TGTGCCAGCAGGACGGGACAGGTGCCTCAGGGGCCCCAGCATTTT
>TRBD1|once|TRBJ2-6|TRBV28
CASSSPTGGASGANVLTF
TGTGCCAGCAGTTCTCCGACAGGGGGCGCCTCTGGGGCCAACGTCCTGACTTTC
>.|.|TRBJ1-3|TRBV3-1/TRBV3-2
CASSQLSRGTIYF
TGTGCCAGCAGCCAATTATCGAGGGGCACCATATATTTT
>TRBD1|.|TRBJ2-1|TRBV24-1
CATSDPRQGGLNEQFF
TGTGCCACCAGTGACCCCCGACAGGGTGGACTTAACGAGCAGTTCTTC
>TRBD2|.|TRBJ2-7|TRBV19
CASSREAAFSYEQYF
TGTGCCAGTAGCCGGGAGGCAGCTTTCTCCTACGAGCAGTACTTC
>.|.|TRBJ2-7|TRBV18
CASSPGVPYEQYF
TGTGCCAGCTCACCGGGAGTCCCCTACGAGCAGTACTTC
>TRBD2|once|TRBJ2-2|TRBV29-1
CSVRGTSGVNTGELFF
TGCAGCGTTCGCGGGACTAGCGGGGTGAACACCGGGGAGCTGTTTTTT
>.|.|TRBJ2-5|TRBV10-3
CAISESRRGRQETQYF
TGTGCCATCAGTGAGTCGAGGCGGGGGCGTCAAGAGACCCAGTACTTC
>.|.|TRBJ1-2|TRBV13
CASSLGTGLYGYTF
TGTGCCAGCAGCTTAGGGACAGGCTTGTATGGCTACACCTTC
>TRBD1|once|TRBJ1-6|TRBV5-5
CASSLRTGVNSPLHF
TGTGCCAGCAGCTTACGGACAGGGGTGAATTCACCCCTCCACTTT
>TRBD1|.|TRBJ1-6|TRBV6-5
CASGILTGDSPLHF
TGTGCCAGCGGAATCTTGACAGGGGATTCACCCCTCCACTTT